This TCR beta chain emerged from a study of CD8 T cells in Susac syndrome. Germline V lookup: CDR1 DFQATT, CDR2 SNEGSKA (reference sequence). J was trimmed by 0 bases and V by 6 bases; bases with no gene match: 11. The length of the CDR3 is 16 residues. Random hexamers were used to reverse transcribe the RNA input (about 0.5 to 1 ug). Each CDR3 protein gets one entry after TCRdb re-called the immunoSEQ multiplex PCR reads with MiXCR. This sample yields roughly 330,000 distinct CDR3 sequences, of which under 95% are seen a single time; roughly 0.059% belongs to the top ten. The receptor was derived from a human donor with multiple sclerosis. The sample was CD4+ T cells from PBMCs. The chain recombines TRBV20-1 with TRBJ2-7; 10 bases line up with TRBD2. CDR3: CSANRVLAGDSYEQYF. The CDR3 DNA is TGCAGTGCAAACAGGGTTCTAGCGGGGGACTCCTACGAGCAGTACTTC.